This is a list of T cell receptor beta chains from one sample in a study of T cell changes during pregnancy in multiple sclerosis. Profiling relied on immunoSEQ multiplex PCR, and the TCRdb table lists in-frame clones only, not all of them. The table shows roughly 52,000 clones, with approximately 90% occurring only once. The input for sequencing was CD4+ T cells from peripheral blood mononuclear cells, taken in the first trimester of pregnancy. Receptor source: a female donor with multiple sclerosis, enrolled in a pregnancy study. Each CDR3 is given with its conserved first and last residue. A D gene is named only where the DNA matches it firmly. Expanded clones get a size class; other rows say once, few or many, or leave the size out.

d_call: .
j_call: TRBJ2-2
v_call: TRBV7-3
clone_size: .
cdr3_nt: TGTGCCAGCAGCTTAGCAGGGTCGGCCGGGGAGCTGTTTTTT
cdr3_aa: CASSLAGSAGELFF

d_call: TRBD2
j_call: TRBJ2-1
v_call: TRBV4-1
clone_size: .
cdr3_nt: TGCGCCAGCAGCCAGATCGGAGCGGGGGGGGTATACAATGAGCAGTTCTTC
cdr3_aa: CASSQIGAGGVYNEQFF

d_call: .
j_call: TRBJ1-5
v_call: TRBV4-2
clone_size: few
cdr3_nt: TGTGCCAGCAGCCCTCATGACAGGAGTGATCAGCCCCAGCATTTT
cdr3_aa: CASSPHDRSDQPQHF

d_call: TRBD2
j_call: TRBJ2-3
v_call: TRBV30
clone_size: .
cdr3_nt: TGTGCCTGGAGAAAACTAGCGGGAGCCGCAGATACGCAGTATTTT
cdr3_aa: CAWRKLAGAADTQYF

d_call: .
j_call: TRBJ2-1
v_call: TRBV10-2
clone_size: .
cdr3_nt: TGCGCCAGCGTCGAGTACAGTAGCTCCTACAATGAGCAGTTCTTC
cdr3_aa: CASVEYSSSYNEQFF

d_call: TRBD2
j_call: TRBJ2-1
v_call: TRBV5-1
clone_size: .
cdr3_nt: TGCGCCAGCACTTCCGGGACTAGCGGGAGAGGCTACAATGAGCAGTTCTTC
cdr3_aa: CASTSGTSGRGYNEQFF

d_call: TRBD1
j_call: TRBJ1-3
v_call: TRBV28
clone_size: once
cdr3_nt: TGTGCCAGCAGTAACCGGGACAGCTCCTTCATACCTGGAAACACCATATATTTT
cdr3_aa: CASSNRDSSFIPGNTIYF

d_call: .
j_call: TRBJ2-1
v_call: TRBV2
clone_size: .
cdr3_nt: TGTGCCAGCAGTTCGGAGCTGCCGCGTTCTGAGCAGTTCTTC
cdr3_aa: CASSSELPRSEQFF

d_call: .
j_call: TRBJ1-5
v_call: TRBV21-1
clone_size: .
cdr3_nt: TGTGCCAGCAGCAAACCCGGGACAGGGAGTAGCAATCAGCCCCAGCATTTT
cdr3_aa: CASSKPGTGSSNQPQHF

d_call: TRBD2
j_call: TRBJ2-7
v_call: TRBV5-1
clone_size: .
cdr3_nt: TGCGCCAGCAGTCGAGGCCGGGGGGGGGCCTACGAGCAGTACTTC
cdr3_aa: CASSRGRGGAYEQYF

d_call: TRBD1
j_call: TRBJ2-3
v_call: TRBV29-1
clone_size: .
cdr3_nt: TGCAGCGTTAGTAGGGACAGTTACACAGATACGCAGTATTTT
cdr3_aa: CSVSRDSYTDTQYF

d_call: .
j_call: TRBJ2-3
v_call: TRBV27
clone_size: .
cdr3_nt: TGTGCCAGCAGTGTTGGAGTGAACACAGATACGCAGTATTTT
cdr3_aa: CASSVGVNTDTQYF

d_call: .
j_call: TRBJ1-2
v_call: TRBV5-6
clone_size: .
cdr3_nt: TGTGCCAGCAGCTTGGCGCGGGGGTCGGATGGCTACACCTTC
cdr3_aa: CASSLARGSDGYTF

d_call: .
j_call: TRBJ1-5
v_call: TRBV19
clone_size: .
cdr3_nt: TGTGCCAGTAGTATCTGGCCATCCACGCCGCCCCAGCATTTT
cdr3_aa: CASSIWPSTPPQHF

d_call: .
j_call: TRBJ1-1
v_call: TRBV5-1
clone_size: .
cdr3_nt: TGCGCCAGCAGCCCCGGGACTTTAAACACTGAAGCTTTCTTT
cdr3_aa: CASSPGTLNTEAFF

d_call: .
j_call: TRBJ2-2
v_call: TRBV2
clone_size: .
cdr3_nt: TGTGCCAGCAGTGAAGTTCGGAGTAACACCGGGGAGCTGTTTTTT
cdr3_aa: CASSEVRSNTGELFF

d_call: .
j_call: TRBJ2-5
v_call: TRBV7-3
clone_size: .
cdr3_nt: TGTGCCAGCAGCTTAGCAGGGATGGGGGAGACCCAGTACTTC
cdr3_aa: CASSLAGMGETQYF

d_call: TRBD1
j_call: TRBJ1-1
v_call: TRBV28
clone_size: .
cdr3_nt: TGTGCCAGCAGTTTATACGGGACAGTGAACACTGAAGCTTTCTTT
cdr3_aa: CASSLYGTVNTEAFF

d_call: TRBD1
j_call: TRBJ2-4
v_call: TRBV2
clone_size: .
cdr3_nt: TGTGCCAGCAGTGAAGAGGGGGCTAGTCGGCGCATTCAGTACTTC
cdr3_aa: CASSEEGASRRIQYF

d_call: TRBD2
j_call: TRBJ2-7
v_call: TRBV7-8
clone_size: .
cdr3_nt: TGTGCCAGCAGCTTCGGACTAGCGGGAGGGCCTAACGAGCAGTACTTC
cdr3_aa: CASSFGLAGGPNEQYF

d_call: TRBD2
j_call: TRBJ2-7
v_call: TRBV7-2
clone_size: .
cdr3_nt: TGTGCCAGCAGCTCCCAACCCGGGACTACCTCCTACGAGCAGTACTTC
cdr3_aa: CASSSQPGTTSYEQYF

d_call: .
j_call: TRBJ2-5
v_call: TRBV5-4
clone_size: .
cdr3_nt: TGTGCCAGCAGGCCTTGGACTCAAGAGACCCAGTACTTC
cdr3_aa: CASRPWTQETQYF

d_call: .
j_call: TRBJ1-1
v_call: TRBV2
clone_size: few
cdr3_nt: TGTGCCAGCAGTACCGTGAGGGCTGAAGCTTTCTTT
cdr3_aa: CASSTVRAEAFF

d_call: TRBD1
j_call: TRBJ1-5
v_call: TRBV10-3
clone_size: .
cdr3_nt: TGTGCCATCAGTGAGTCAGGGGGCAGCAATCAGCCCCAGCATTTT
cdr3_aa: CAISESGGSNQPQHF

d_call: TRBD1
j_call: TRBJ2-5
v_call: TRBV7-2
clone_size: .
cdr3_nt: TGTGCCAGCAGCCCGGACAGGGATCAAGAGACCCAGTACTTC
cdr3_aa: CASSPDRDQETQYF

d_call: TRBD2
j_call: TRBJ2-3
v_call: TRBV5-1
clone_size: .
cdr3_nt: TGCGCCAGCGCCTGGGTGGCGGGGGGCCAAACAGATACGCAGTATTTT
cdr3_aa: CASAWVAGGQTDTQYF

d_call: TRBD2
j_call: TRBJ2-3
v_call: TRBV4-3
clone_size: .
cdr3_nt: TGCGCCAGCAGCCTAAAGCCGGGACTAGCGGGGGGAGTTGCTGGTACGCAGTATTTT
cdr3_aa: CASSLKPGLAGGVAGTQYF

d_call: .
j_call: TRBJ2-1
v_call: TRBV11-3
clone_size: .
cdr3_nt: TGTGCCAGCAGCTTAACAGGGCCTCAGTTCTTC
cdr3_aa: CASSLTGPQFF

d_call: TRBD1
j_call: TRBJ1-1
v_call: TRBV27
clone_size: .
cdr3_nt: TGTGCCAGCAGTTTATCTGGGACAGGGTTATATTCTCCTGAAGCTTTCTTT
cdr3_aa: CASSLSGTGLYSPEAFF

d_call: .
j_call: TRBJ2-3
v_call: TRBV18
clone_size: .
cdr3_nt: TGTGCCAGCTCACCACCTAAAGGACAGTCCAGGTCTCCGTATTTT
cdr3_aa: CASSPPKGQSRSPYF

d_call: .
j_call: TRBJ1-5
v_call: TRBV2
clone_size: .
cdr3_nt: TGTGCCAGCAGTGACAGGGAGGCTCAGCCCCAGCATTTT
cdr3_aa: CASSDREAQPQHF

d_call: .
j_call: TRBJ2-2
v_call: TRBV9
clone_size: .
cdr3_nt: TGTGCCAGCAGCGTTTCCTTACCGGGACTTGGAAACACCGGGGAGCTGTTTTTT
cdr3_aa: CASSVSLPGLGNTGELFF

d_call: .
j_call: TRBJ1-1
v_call: TRBV11-2
clone_size: .
cdr3_nt: TGTGCCAGCAGCACGGACACGAACACTGAAGCTTTCTTT
cdr3_aa: CASSTDTNTEAFF

d_call: .
j_call: TRBJ1-6
v_call: TRBV5-1
clone_size: medium-sized
cdr3_nt: TGCGCCAGCAGCTTGGGAGACGGAGCAAATTCACCCCTCCACTTT
cdr3_aa: CASSLGDGANSPLHF

d_call: .
j_call: TRBJ1-1
v_call: TRBV6-5
clone_size: once
cdr3_nt: TGTGCCAGCAGTCAACAGGGTAATAGAGCTTTCTTT
cdr3_aa: CASSQQGNRAFF

d_call: .
j_call: TRBJ1-6
v_call: TRBV5-6
clone_size: once
cdr3_nt: TGTGCCAGCAAGACCGGGACATATAATTCACCCCTCCACTTT
cdr3_aa: CASKTGTYNSPLHF

d_call: .
j_call: TRBJ1-1
v_call: TRBV6-7
clone_size: .
cdr3_nt: TGTGCCAGCAGTTACTCCAGGGCTTTCGAAAACACTGAAGCTTTCTTT
cdr3_aa: CASSYSRAFENTEAFF

d_call: .
j_call: TRBJ1-5
v_call: TRBV5-1
clone_size: once
cdr3_nt: TGCGCCAGCAGCTTATACGGGGAGCCCAATCAGCCCCAGCATTTT
cdr3_aa: CASSLYGEPNQPQHF

d_call: .
j_call: TRBJ1-1
v_call: TRBV7-3
clone_size: .
cdr3_nt: TGTGCCAGCAGCCTTACAGCGAACACTGAAGCTTTCTTT
cdr3_aa: CASSLTANTEAFF

d_call: .
j_call: TRBJ2-3
v_call: TRBV11-2
clone_size: once
cdr3_nt: TGTGCCAGCAGCCCATCACTCACAGATACGCAGTATTTT
cdr3_aa: CASSPSLTDTQYF

d_call: TRBD1
j_call: TRBJ1-3
v_call: TRBV9
clone_size: .
cdr3_nt: TGTGCCAGCAGCGCAGGACAGGGTTTTTCAATTGGAAACACCATATATTTT
cdr3_aa: CASSAGQGFSIGNTIYF

d_call: TRBD1
j_call: TRBJ1-1
v_call: TRBV6-5
clone_size: .
cdr3_nt: TGTGCCAGCACCAAGGACAGGGGGCTTTCTGAAGCTTTCTTT
cdr3_aa: CASTKDRGLSEAFF

d_call: .
j_call: TRBJ1-2
v_call: TRBV2
clone_size: .
cdr3_nt: TGTGCCAGCAGTGAGCGGGGGAACTATGGCTACACCTTC
cdr3_aa: CASSERGNYGYTF

d_call: .
j_call: TRBJ1-1
v_call: TRBV14
clone_size: few
cdr3_nt: TGTGCCAGCAGCCTAAAAATGAACACTGAAGCTTTCTTT
cdr3_aa: CASSLKMNTEAFF

d_call: .
j_call: TRBJ2-2
v_call: TRBV14
clone_size: .
cdr3_nt: TGTGCCAGCAGCCAAGATCGGGTTAGCGCACTCACCGGGGAGCTGTTTTTT
cdr3_aa: CASSQDRVSALTGELFF

d_call: .
j_call: TRBJ1-4
v_call: TRBV13
clone_size: .
cdr3_nt: TGTGCCAGCAGCTTAGGCCGCTCGGAGGAAAAACTGTTTTTT
cdr3_aa: CASSLGRSEEKLFF

d_call: .
j_call: TRBJ2-3
v_call: TRBV7-3
clone_size: .
cdr3_nt: TGTGCCAGCAGCCCAGGGGGGCCGGGGGGGCGGGATACGCAGTATTTT
cdr3_aa: CASSPGGPGGRDTQYF

d_call: .
j_call: TRBJ2-5
v_call: TRBV2
clone_size: .
cdr3_nt: TGTGCCAGCAGTGACCCAAGCAGGTACCAAGAGACCCAGTACTTC
cdr3_aa: CASSDPSRYQETQYF

d_call: TRBD2
j_call: TRBJ2-3
v_call: TRBV7-2
clone_size: .
cdr3_nt: TGTGCCAGCAGCCAGCCTAGCGGACGCACAGATACGCAGTATTTT
cdr3_aa: CASSQPSGRTDTQYF

d_call: .
j_call: TRBJ1-1
v_call: TRBV11-3
clone_size: .
cdr3_nt: TGTGCCAGCAGCCTCCTAGTCGGGCCCAGGGACACTGAAGCTTTCTTT
cdr3_aa: CASSLLVGPRDTEAFF

d_call: TRBD1
j_call: TRBJ1-5
v_call: TRBV5-6
clone_size: .
cdr3_nt: TGTGCCAGCAGCTTGAGTTCTCTGACAGGGAGGAATCAGCCCCAGCATTTT
cdr3_aa: CASSLSSLTGRNQPQHF

d_call: TRBD2
j_call: TRBJ2-2
v_call: TRBV9
clone_size: .
cdr3_nt: TGTGCCAGCAGCGTAGCTGCCCTAGCGGGATCCGGGGAGCTGTTTTTT
cdr3_aa: CASSVAALAGSGELFF

d_call: .
j_call: TRBJ1-6
v_call: TRBV7-8
clone_size: once
cdr3_nt: TGTGCCAGCAGCTTAGAGGCCCAGGGAAGCTCCTATAATTCACCCCTCCACTTT
cdr3_aa: CASSLEAQGSSYNSPLHF

d_call: .
j_call: TRBJ1-6
v_call: TRBV2
clone_size: .
cdr3_nt: TGTGCCAGCCAGGGCCAGGTTTTATCACCCCTCCACTTT
cdr3_aa: CASQGQVLSPLHF

d_call: .
j_call: TRBJ2-3
v_call: TRBV29-1
clone_size: .
cdr3_nt: TGCAGCGAGCCCTCACCCCCGACAAGAACCACAGATACGCAGTATTTT
cdr3_aa: CSEPSPPTRTTDTQYF

d_call: .
j_call: TRBJ1-5
v_call: TRBV30
clone_size: .
cdr3_nt: TGTGCCTGGGGGCAGGGGAATCAGCCCCAGCATTTT
cdr3_aa: CAWGQGNQPQHF

d_call: TRBD2
j_call: TRBJ2-7
v_call: TRBV11-2
clone_size: .
cdr3_nt: TGTGCCAGCAGCTTCCCTAGCGGGGGCCCCTACGAGCAGTACTTC
cdr3_aa: CASSFPSGGPYEQYF

d_call: .
j_call: TRBJ2-7
v_call: TRBV23-1
clone_size: .
cdr3_nt: TGCGCCAGCAGTCGGAGACCGTGGGAGCAGTACTTC
cdr3_aa: CASSRRPWEQYF

d_call: TRBD1
j_call: TRBJ2-4
v_call: TRBV19
clone_size: .
cdr3_nt: TGTGCCAGTAGTATACACACCGGGACAGCTATAGCCAAAAACATTCAGTACTTC
cdr3_aa: CASSIHTGTAIAKNIQYF